The present TCR beta chain was sequenced within a study of T-cell memory formation after mild COVID-19. Study-wide background: TCR clusters were largely donor specific. The study, taken as a whole, reports: Pre-infection memory harbored some responding clones, suggesting cross-reactive memory joined.

In its sample, this clonotype was seen a few times. The antigen remains undetermined. UMIs and sample barcodes were carried by the TCR alpha and TCR beta cDNA libraries that 5'RACE produced using constant-segment primers. TCRdb recomputed calls from the 5' RACE reads with MiXCR, one row per CDR3 protein. The sample consists of 300,000 to 400,000 distinct CDR3 sequences, about an eighth of them appearing once. The length of the CDR3 is 13 residues. In germline, CDR1 is MNHEY, CDR2 SVGEGT. The V and J ends lost 7 bases and 4 bases respectively, with 13 bases between them. This chain connects TRBV6-2 or TRBV6-3 to TRBJ1-1, with a tentative D call TRBD1 (6 bases). The source material was PBMCs or a T cell subset sorted from them (not recorded which). The sequence was obtained from a man aged 18 to 35 who had mild COVID-19 (a few samples of this study predate the infection). Cell type and time point are not known. The CDR3: CASKGVGITEAFF. CDR3 coding DNA: TGTGCCAGCAAGGGGGTGGGTATCACTGAAGCTTTCTTT.